Listed here are 13 T cell receptor beta chains from one sample, sequenced in a study of response to subunit inactivated influenza vaccine (dated by TCRdb to the late 2010s). Library preparation used RT-PCR. Sequencing was performed on an Illumina HiSeq 2500. TCRdb reworked the public reads: Q25 trimming with fastp, MiXCR clone assembly, productive beta chains retained. When rows share a CDR3 protein, they turn into one entry using the most common DNA and genes. The sample table lists around 530,000 distinct CDR3 sequences, about 17% of them with a count of one. 3% to 3.5% of the sample is in the top ten clones. Sequenced here: CD4+ T cells sorted from PBMCs, sampled roughly 24 months after vaccination. All receptors derive from a man aged 50 to 69 who received an inactivated influenza vaccine. Donor details come from another sample of the same person, matched by shared clones.

This clonotype was counted between two and nine times. The genes are TRBV5-1 and TRBJ2-7; the match to TRBD2 covers 8 bases. CDR3 length: 16 amino acids. J gave up 1 base and V 1 base, and 7 bases lay outside the gene matches. CDR1 SGHRS and CDR2 YFSETQ come from the germline V gene. The CDR3 region is CASSLLIGRVSYEQYF. In DNA form, the CDR3 reads TGCGCCAGCAGCTTGTTGATCGGGAGGGTTTCCTACGAGCAGTACTTC.

The genes are TRBV2 and TRBJ1-4; TRBD1 agrees at 9 bases. Trimming removed 6 bases from V and 7 bases from J; junction bases left unmatched: 9. CDR1 and CDR2 from the germline V gene are SNHLY and FYNNEI. The CDR3 contains 15 residues. CDR3 bases: TGTGCCAGCAGGACAAGGACAGGGGTTGGTGAAAAACTGTTTTTT. It encodes CASRTRTGVGEKLFF. Filled out from reference TRBV2 and TRBJ1-4, the complete variable domain reads EPEVTQTPSHQVTQMGQEVILRCVPISNHLYFYWYRQILGQKVEFLVSFYNNEISEKSEIFDDQFSVERPDGSNFTLKIRSTKLEDSAMYFCASRTRTGVGEKLFFGSGTQLSVL.

There are a few counts of this clonotype. The chain links TRBV20-1 to TRBJ2-2; TRBD2 agrees at 10 bases. The ends lost 0 bases at V and 0 bases at J; junction bases unmatched: 4. The germline CDR1 and CDR2 sequences are DFQATT and SNEGSKA (reference sequence). The CDR3 has 17 amino acids. The CDR3 sequence: CSARDPSGSANTGELFF. The CDR3 nucleotides read TGCAGTGCTAGAGATCCTAGCGGGAGCGCGAACACCGGGGAGCTGTTTTTT.

The chain links TRBV7-2 to TRBJ1-2, with TRBD1 matching 9 bases. The CDR3 contains 16 residues. J gave up 2 bases and V 5 bases, and 9 bases lay outside the gene matches. The germline gives CDR1 SGHTA, CDR2 FQGNSA. CDR3 in DNA: TGTGCCAGCAGCCCCATGGACAGGGGAACCAACTATGGCTACACCTTC. It codes for CASSPMDRGTNYGYTF.

This sequence joins TRBV4-2 and TRBJ2-7; the match to TRBD2 covers 8 bases. The V gene's germline CDR1 is LGHNA and CDR2 YNFKEQ. The junction had 2 bases not matched to a gene; V was cut back by 1 base and J by 3 bases. CDR3 size: 14 residues. The DNA for the CDR3 is TGTGCCAGCAGCCAAGGCAGCGGGAGCTACGAGCAGTACTTC. Its protein product is CASSQGSGSYEQYF.

This clonotype was seen a handful of times. The J gene is TRBJ2-1, the V gene TRBV12-3 or TRBV12-4; D is unclear. The CDR3 runs to 14 residues. Trimming shortened V by 8 bases and J by 7 bases, and 18 bases separated the two germline ends. The CDR3 coding sequence is TGTGCCAGCTCAAGGGCAGGAGAATGGAATGAGCAGTTCTTC. It yields the protein CASSRAGEWNEQFF.

This clonotype was found a few times. This chain links TRBV23-1 with TRBJ2-1; 7 nucleotides agree with TRBD2. TRBV23-1 is known as an ORF, though its function is uncertain. The CDR3 extends over 16 amino acids. V dropped 1 base and J dropped 4; count of bases not matched to a gene: 7. The DNA of the CDR3 is TGCGCCAGCAGTCAATTTGGGAGGGGCGGGTACAATGAGCAGTTCTTC. Translating gives CASSQFGRGGYNEQFF.

This clonotype has only a few counts. The chain employs TRBV10-3 and TRBJ2-1; D unresolved. Germline V CDR1 and CDR2: ENHRY, SYGVKD. Trimming shortened V by 10 bases and J by 2 bases, and 12 bases separated the two germline ends. This CDR3 is 13 amino acids long. Here the CDR3 DNA reads TGTGCCACTCGGAACAGAACCTACAATGAGCAGTTCTTC. It is translated as CATRNRTYNEQFF.

The CDR3 DNA sequence: TGTGCCAGCAGCTCGACACCTACAAGGGATACGCAGTATTTT. Encoded protein: CASSSTPTRDTQYF. The chain combines TRBV11-2 with TRBJ2-3; D gene unclear. V lost 4 bases and J lost 6, with 14 bases in between. Germline V lookup: CDR1 SGHAT, CDR2 FQNNGV. The CDR3 extends over 14 amino acids.

The genes are TRBV6-2 or TRBV6-3 and TRBJ2-7; 7 nucleotides match TRBD2. V shed 2 bases, J shed 4 bases, and the junction held 2 bases outside the gene matches. CDR3 size: 13 residues. Germline V lookup: CDR1 MNHEY, CDR2 SVGEGT. The CDR3 protein is CASSYPGLYEQYF. The CDR3, as DNA: TGTGCCAGCAGTTACCCGGGACTATACGAGCAGTACTTC.

The chain employs TRBV15 and TRBJ2-5; D uncertain. This CDR3 has 13 amino acids. The V and J ends lost 1 base and 4 bases respectively, with 7 bases between them. Germline values: CDR1 LNHNV, CDR2 YYDKDF (reference sequence). CDR3 amino acids: CATSRARRETQYF. In DNA form, the CDR3 reads TGTGCCACCAGCAGAGCCAGGCGAGAGACCCAGTACTTC.

The chain has TRBV6-5 and TRBJ2-3, with 9 positions matching TRBD1. V gave up 0 bases and J gave up 6 bases; unmatched junction bases: 1. The CDR3 contains 14 residues. Germline values: CDR1 MNHEY, CDR2 SVGAGI. The CDR3 DNA sequence: TGTGCCAGCAGTTACTCCGGACAGGGGGATACGCAGTATTTT. This sequence encodes CASSYSGQGDTQYF.

The sample holds a few counts of this clonotype. In DNA form, the CDR3 reads TGCAGCGTTGAAGCCCATAGACAGAACCCTAACTATGGCTACACCTTC. Translating gives CSVEAHRQNPNYGYTF. The chain couples TRBV29-1 to TRBJ1-2; possibly TRBD1 for D (5 bases). The V gene's germline CDR1 is SQVTM and CDR2 ANQGSEA. This CDR3 region has 16 residues. Trimming stripped 1 base from V and 0 bases from J, with 15 bases between.